This passage covers 26 T cell receptor beta chains from one sample sequenced in a study of tumor-infiltrating lymphocytes in primary liver carcinoma. Co-extracted RNA and DNA came from around 18-30 mg of unsorted bulk tissue. Reverse transcription of roughly 470 ng total RNA with a constant-region primer produced TCR beta cDNA. Sequencing libraries for TCR beta derived from three nested multiplex PCR rounds that used slightly modified ARM-PCR. A C-beta reverse primer was combined with TRBV1-TRBV30 forward primers in the first two PCR rounds, and each round had roughly 11 cycles. TCRdb reprocessed the multiplex PCR reads via MiXCR and lists one record per CDR3 protein. The profile covers more than 90,000 distinct CDR3 sequences, with approximately 70% appearing a single time and roughly an eighth taken by the ten largest. The sample consisted of liver tumor tissue from sampling region 2. Subset denoted: tumor region T2, inferior pole. The receptors originated from a woman aged 60-75 years with primary liver carcinoma and hepatitis B virus infection.

On this clonotype: Germline and junction disagree at one end, which may indicate a read error. The chain uses TRBV7-3 and TRBJ2-1; 14 bases are shared with TRBD2. The CDR3 length is 15 residues. The germline V gene has CDR1 SGHTA and CDR2 FQGTGA. The CDR3 protein is CANSQGLAGVNEQFF. CDR3 nucleotides: TGTGCCAACAGCCAGGGACTAGCGGGAGTTAATGAGCAGTTCTTC.

Notes on this clonotype: A read error is possible here, since a much larger clone lies one base away. The CDR3 does not end in the conserved phenylalanine or tryptophan, so this is likely a read error. The V gene is TRBV28, the J gene TRBJ2-1; 7 positions match TRBD1. This CDR3 is 15 amino acids long. J was trimmed by 6 bases and V by 5 bases; bases with no gene match: 10. Germline loops: CDR1 MDHEN, CDR2 SYDVKM. DNA for the CDR3: TGTGCCAGCAGTAACCCCGGGACAGTCGTCAATGAGCAGTTCCTC. Its protein product is CASSNPGTVVNEQFL.

This chain joins TRBV29-1 and TRBJ2-3; 7 positions match TRBD2. V gave up 6 bases and J gave up 12 bases; unmatched junction bases: 15. The CDR3 is 13 amino acids. Germline CDR1 and CDR2: SQVTM and ANQGSEA. The CDR3 sequence: CSVMRGNTDIQYF. The CDR3 DNA follows: TGCAGCGTGATGCGGGGGAACACAGATATTCAGTATTTT.

Details on this clonotype: The conserved phenylalanine or tryptophan is not found at the CDR3 terminus, so this likely reflects a read error. The chain joins TRBV5-1 to TRBJ2-7, with D unresolved. The germline V gene encodes CDR1 SGHRS and CDR2 YFSETQ. This CDR3 spans 14 amino acids. The CDR3 nucleotides read TGCGCCAGCAGCTTGGACAGCCAAGCCTACGTGCAGTACTCC. The encoded protein is CASSLDSQAYVQYS.

The chain links TRBV2 to TRBJ2-7, with 10 bases matching TRBD1. Germline values: CDR1 SNHLY, CDR2 FYNNEI. Trimming took 6 bases from V and 6 from J; bases not matched to a gene: 5. The CDR3 is 13 amino acids. CDR3 sequence: CASSRDRGAEQYF. CDR3 DNA sequence: TGTGCCAGCAGCCGGGACAGGGGCGCCGAGCAGTACTTC.

Remarks on this clonotype: The CDR3 does not end in the conserved phenylalanine or tryptophan, so this is likely a read error. The V call is TRBV11-1, the J call TRBJ2-1, with D perhaps given as TRBD1 or TRBD2 (5 bases each). Germline V gene lookup returns CDR1 SGHAT and CDR2 FQDESV (reference sequence). The CDR3 loop spans 15 amino acids. In DNA form, the CDR3 reads TGTGCCAGCAGCTTAGGGGGGACGACCTACAGTGAGCAGTTCCTA. It translates to CASSLGGTTYSEQFL.

Remarks on this clonotype: At one end the junction does not follow the germline gene, possibly because of a read error. The V call is TRBV12-5, the J call TRBJ1-2; 7 positions match TRBD1. This CDR3 spans 13 amino acids. Germline V CDR1 and CDR2: LGHNT, FRNRAP. The CDR3 loop reads CVSGRDSIYGYTF. The DNA for the CDR3 is TGTGTTAGTGGACGGGACAGCATCTATGGCTACACCTTC.

Note on this clonotype: Because it lacks the conserved phenylalanine or tryptophan at the end, this CDR3 is likely a read error. The chain has TRBV11-3 and TRBJ2-7, with 12 bases lining up with TRBD1. The V gene's germline CDR1 is SGHNT and CDR2 YENEEA. The CDR3 has 15 residues. CDR3 bases: TGTGCCGGCAGCTTAGGGACAGGGGGCTTCCTCGAGCAGTACTAC. It codes for CAGSLGTGGFLEQYY.

As regards this clonotype: This is likely a read error, given that the CDR3 carries no conserved phenylalanine or tryptophan at its end. This rearrangement joins TRBV30 to TRBJ2-1, with 8 bases aligning to TRBD1. The V gene's germline CDR1 is GTSNPN and CDR2 SVGIG (reference sequence). Trimming cost V 3 bases and J 9 bases; bases outside gene matches: 16. This CDR3 has 16 residues. The CDR3 region is CAWRWGQATFGSEQFL. CDR3 nucleotides: TGTGCCTGGAGGTGGGGACAGGCGACATTTGGCTCTGAGCAGTTCCTC.

This clonotype was observed once. The junction departs from the called germline gene at one end, perhaps through a read error. The chain has TRBV28 and TRBJ2-6; D may be TRBD1 (5 bases). This CDR3 is built from 13 residues. Per germline, CDR1 MDHEN and CDR2 SYDVKM. CDR3 protein: CASTLSGANILTF. The CDR3 DNA reads as TGTGCCAGTACCCTATCTGGGGCCAACATCCTGACTTTC.

A note on this clonotype: Here the CDR3 omits its conserved ending phenylalanine or tryptophan, so a read error is the likely source. V is TRBV12-3 or TRBV12-4 and J is TRBJ2-3; TRBD2 is a possible D gene (6 bases). V gave up 3 bases and J gave up 6 bases, with 25 bases separating them. The CDR3 runs to 18 residues. The CDR3 reads CASSFFLAGGQEGDTQYY. The CDR3 coding sequence is TGTGCCAGCAGTTTCTTTCTCGCGGGCGGTCAGGAGGGCGATACGCAGTATTAT.

The chain uses TRBV29-1 and TRBJ2-5; 16 nucleotides agree with TRBD2. The CDR3 sequence is 12 residues long. The J segment lost 10 bases and the V segment lost 6 bases, leaving 2 bases of the junction unmatched. Germline values: CDR1 SQVTM, CDR2 ANQGSEA. The CDR3 DNA reads TGCAGCGTGGGGACTAGCGGGAGGGGCCAGTACTTC. Its translation is CSVGTSGRGQYF.

This clonotype was counted at least ten times. V is TRBV4-1 and J is TRBJ2-1; weak D call: TRBD2 (6 bases). CDR1 is MGHRA and CDR2 is YSYEKL in the germline V gene. Trimming took off 0 bases at V and 0 bases at J, with 18 bases between the two ends. CDR3 length: 19 amino acids. The CDR3: CASSQDRASANPSYNEQFF. The CDR3 DNA reads TGCGCCAGCAGCCAAGACCGGGCTAGCGCCAACCCCTCCTACAATGAGCAGTTCTTC.

About this clonotype: At one end, the junction sequence differs from germline, possibly due to a read error. V and J are TRBV11-2 and TRBJ2-2; 7 positions match TRBD1. Germline CDR1 reads SGHAT; CDR2 reads FQNNGV. The CDR3 length is 18 residues. CDR3 coding DNA: TGTGTCAGCAGCCGAGGGGGCTCTTATATCGCGAACACCGGGGAGCTGTATTTT. This encodes CVSSRGGSYIANTGELYF.

Comment on this clonotype: Being one base from a much bigger clone, this may be a read error. The chain links TRBV5-1 to TRBJ2-2, with 8 bases matching TRBD1. The V gene's germline CDR1 is SGHRS and CDR2 YFSETQ. The CDR3 length is 17 residues. CDR3 residues: CAGSWTGNVDSAGELFF. The CDR3, as DNA: TGCGCCGGCAGCTGGACAGGGAACGTTGATAGCGCCGGGGAGCTGTTTTTT.

This clonotype has a count of ten or more. J is TRBJ2-1 and V is TRBV4-1, with D unresolved. In germline, CDR1 is MGHRA, CDR2 YSYEKL. The CDR3 totals 15 residues. Between the trimmed V and J ends, which lost 5 bases and 0 bases, there was a span of 11 bases. Here the CDR3 DNA reads TGCGCCAGCAGCTCCGGCCTCAGCTCCTACAATGAGCAGTTCTTC. This translates into CASSSGLSSYNEQFF.

The rearrangement joins TRBV12-3 or TRBV12-4 to TRBJ2-1; TRBD2 matches at 10 bases. The CDR3 sequence is 17 residues long. With V trimmed by 6 bases and J by 3 bases, 11 bases remained unmatched. CDR3 residues: CASSPTGSGRLYNEQFF. The CDR3 DNA is TGTGCCAGCAGCCCCACCGGTAGCGGGAGGCTCTACAATGAGCAGTTCTTC.

In its sample, this clonotype was seen a few times. The chain recombines TRBV5-1 with TRBJ1-1, with D unresolved. The V gene lost 0 bases and the J gene lost 4 bases, with 16 bases spanning the gap. The CDR3 runs 16 residues. CDR1 is SGHRS and CDR2 is YFSETQ in the germline V gene. CDR3 residues: CASSLGVPMGGTEAFF. CDR3 nucleotide sequence: TGCGCCAGCAGCTTGGGGGTACCCATGGGCGGCACTGAAGCTTTCTTT.

This clonotype has just a few counts. The chain is built from TRBV18 and TRBJ2-3; D gene uncertain. Germline CDR1 reads KGHSH; CDR2 reads LQKENI. This CDR3 has 13 residues. Trimming left V 6 bases short and J 6 bases short, with 13 bases between. The CDR3 DNA reads as TGTGCCAGCTCGGAGTCCAAGGCGGATACGCAGTATTTT. This gives the protein CASSESKADTQYF.

Concerning this clonotype itself: No conserved phenylalanine or tryptophan is present at the end of the CDR3, so a read error is the likely explanation. The chain couples TRBV7-9 to TRBJ1-4; D possibly corresponds to TRBD1 (6 bases). CDR1 and CDR2 from the germline V gene are SEHNR and FQNEAQ (reference sequence). Trimming removed 5 bases at V and 6 bases at J, with 16 bases between. CDR3 length: 15 residues. CDR3: CASSGQRAQYEKLFL. The CDR3 DNA sequence: TGTGCCAGCAGCGGACAGAGGGCGCAGTATGAAAAACTGTTTTTA.

DNA for the CDR3: TGTGCCAGCCGCCTGATGAGCAGAGGGTACACAGATACGCAGTATTTT. Translating it yields CASRLMSRGYTDTQYF. The chain employs TRBV5-4 and TRBJ2-3, with a tentative D call TRBD2 (5 bases). Per the germline V gene, CDR1 is SGHNT and CDR2 is YYREEE (reference sequence). V lost 7 bases, J lost 2 bases, and 20 bases lay in between. This CDR3 spans 16 amino acids.

The chain joins TRBV9 to TRBJ2-3, with D perhaps matching TRBD2 (6 bases). Trimming left V 3 bases short and J 3 bases short, with 11 bases between. The CDR3 totals 14 residues. Germline CDR1 reads SGDLS; CDR2 reads YYNGEE. CDR3 residues: CASSGPGRTDTQYF. In nucleotides, the CDR3 is TGTGCCAGCAGCGGTCCAGGGAGGACAGATACGCAGTATTTT.

To note about this clonotype: Its ends do not fully match the called genes, so a read error is possible. V and J are TRBV6-1 and TRBJ1-1; D is uncertain. The germline V gene has CDR1 MNHNS and CDR2 SASEGT. This CDR3 comprises 12 residues. CDR3 protein: CASSDVNNEVFF. The CDR3 nucleotides read TGTGCCAGCAGTGACGTGAACAATGAAGTTTTCTTT.

Remarks on this clonotype: This may be a read error: a much more frequent sequence differs by one nucleotide. The chain carries TRBV6-1 and TRBJ2-3; 9 bases are a match to TRBD1. The CDR3 runs 16 residues. Germline lookup yields CDR1 MNHNS and CDR2 SASEGT. DNA for the CDR3: TGTGCCAACAGTCCCCACTACAGGGGGCGGACAGATACGCAGTATTTT. This codes for CANSPHYRGRTDTQYF.

On this clonotype: This CDR3 fails to terminate in the conserved phenylalanine or tryptophan, so it likely reflects a read error. The chain employs TRBV7-9 and TRBJ2-3; D gene unclear. CDR1 and CDR2 from the germline V gene are SEHNR and FQNEAQ (reference sequence). The V end was cut by 1 base, the J end by 3 bases, with 17 bases between. There are 17 residues in the CDR3. CDR3 sequence: CASSLDRWPVGTDTQYL. The DNA of the CDR3 is TGTGCCAGCAGCTTAGATCGTTGGCCGGTGGGGACAGATACGCAGTATCTT.

About this clonotype: An end of the junction differs from the germline gene, which may be a read error. The V gene is TRBV11-3, the J gene TRBJ2-2; D not resolved. CDR1 and CDR2 (germline): SGHNT, YENEEA. This CDR3 spans 14 amino acids. The CDR3 region is CTSNLLGITGELFF. CDR3 nucleotides: TGTACCAGCAACTTACTGGGAATCACTGGGGAGCTGTTTTTT.